This T cell receptor beta chain was captured by sequencing in a study of control samples from healthy donors and cancer patients. This CDR3 comprises 14 residues. V was trimmed by 5 bases and J by 0 bases, leaving 9 bases between them. CDR1 and CDR2 (germline): SEHNR, FQNEAQ (reference sequence). Sequencing was performed with immunoSEQ multiplex PCR; in TCRdb, only in-frame clones are kept and a portion is missing. The table has 100,000 to 150,000 clones, 75% to 95% seen once; the top ten hold about 2.7%. Sequencing used blood. The sequence derives from a middle-aged man in good health. The rearrangement joins TRBV7-9 to TRBJ2-3, with D maybe TRBD1 (5 bases). The CDR3 protein is CASSGRVSTDTQYF. Here the CDR3 DNA reads TGTGCCAGCAGCGGCAGGGTCAGCACAGATACGCAGTATTTT.